This entry is about one TCR beta chain. This sample is part of a study of T-cell reconstitution after alpha-beta-depleted transplantation in children. A TCRbeta library incorporating unique molecular identifiers was prepared. TCRdb reprocessed the PCR reads via MiXCR and lists one record per CDR3 protein. This sample has approximately 590,000 distinct CDR3 sequences, with more than 9% found just once. Germline CDR1 is MNHEY and CDR2 is SVGEGT. Trimming stripped 7 bases from V and 0 bases from J, with 14 bases between. The CDR3 is 15 residues long. This TCR was recovered from a human donor who donated a stem cell graft to a child with acute myeloid leukemia. J is TRBJ2-3 and V is TRBV6-2 or TRBV6-3; D perhaps matches TRBD2 (6 bases). The sequencing here drew on PBMCs from the stem cell graft donor, taken from the stem cell graft. CDR3 coding DNA: TGTGCCAGCACCGGGACTCCACCCAGCACAGATACGCAGTATTTT. It codes for CASTGTPPSTDTQYF.